The rows below give T cell receptor beta chains drawn from one sample of a study of cytomegalovirus exposure and HLA in healthy donors. Sequencing was performed with immunoSEQ multiplex PCR; in TCRdb, only in-frame clones are kept and a portion is missing. The sample contains 130,000 or so clones, over 60% of which appear only once. The sample consisted of PBMCs. These receptors were taken from a young man in good health and CMV-seronegative. Each CDR3 is given with its conserved first and last residue. D genes are given only for firm matches. Where a row states a size, it is once, few, many or the class of an expanded clone; other rows omit it.

TRBV29-1,TRBD1,-,TRBJ2-1,TGCAGCGTCGCGGGACAGGGGGTCTCCCTCCTTTCCTACAATGAGCAGTTCTTC,CSVAGQGVSLLSYNEQFF
TRBV23-1,-,-,TRBJ2-7,TGCGCCAACCCGACAGACATCCTCCTACGAGGGCAGTACTTC,CANPTDILLRGQYF
TRBV5-4,TRBD1,few,TRBJ1-2,TGTGCCAGCAGACCCTCGACAGGGGAGCAGGGCTATGGCTACACCTTC,CASRPSTGEQGYGYTF
TRBV9,TRBD1,-,TRBJ2-1,TGTGCCAGCAGCGCCCGGGACAGGGGGCCCAATGAGCAGTTCTTC,CASSARDRGPNEQFF
TRBV19,TRBD2,once,TRBJ2-1,TGTGCCAGTAGTCTTCTAGCGGGGGGCAATGAGCAGTTCTTC,CASSLLAGGNEQFF
TRBV28,-,-,TRBJ2-1,TGTCCCAGCAGTTTGCAACTTCTAGTAATCAATGAGCAGTTCTTC,CPSSLQLLVINEQFF
TRBV7-9,-,-,TRBJ1-3,TGTTCCAGCAGGCGGGGATCCGGAAACACCATATATTTT,CSSRRGSGNTIYF
TRBV5-1,TRBD2,-,TRBJ2-3,TGCGCCAGCAGCTGGACTAGCGGACACACAGATACGCAGTATTTT,CASSWTSGHTDTQYF
TRBV28,-,-,TRBJ1-2,TGTGCCAGCAGTTCTTCACTCGGGAATGGCTACACCTTC,CASSSSLGNGYTF
TRBV18,TRBD2,-,TRBJ2-5,TGTGCCAGCTCACCTTCCCCACTAGCGGGAGTAAAGGAGACCCAGTACTTC,CASSPSPLAGVKETQYF
TRBV2,TRBD1,once,TRBJ1-1,TGTGCCAGCAGCGACAGGGGGTTGGTAGCTTTCTTT,CASSDRGLVAFF
TRBV10-3,TRBD1,-,TRBJ1-5,TGTGCCTCTAGACAGGGTCTCGTGGGCAATCAGCCCCAGCATTTT,CASRQGLVGNQPQHF
TRBV6-4,TRBD2,few,TRBJ2-3,TGTGCCAGCAGTGACTCGAAGGCGGCGGCTAGCGGGAGGGTCACAGATACGCAGTATTTT,CASSDSKAAASGRVTDTQYF
TRBV18,TRBD1,-,TRBJ2-1,TGTGCCAGCTCACCGACAGGGGGTTACAATGAGCAGTTCTTC,CASSPTGGYNEQFF
TRBV28,-,few,TRBJ1-5,TGTGCCACCGGGGGAGTTGGCAATCAGCCCCAGCATTTT,CATGGVGNQPQHF
TRBV18,-,few,TRBJ2-5,TGTGCCAGCTCACCCTCACTCCAAGAGACCCAGTACTTC,CASSPSLQETQYF
TRBV5-1,-,-,TRBJ2-7,TGCGCCAGCAGCTTGGACTCGGGGGTCTACGAGCAGTACTTC,CASSLDSGVYEQYF
TRBV9,-,-,TRBJ2-1,TGTGCCAGCAGCCCCCGTGAGCAGTTCTTC,CASSPREQFF
TRBV27,TRBD2,-,TRBJ2-1,TGTGCCAGCAGGGTTGGACTAGCGGGAGTCGGGGGCGGGGATGAGCAGTTCTTC,CASRVGLAGVGGGDEQFF
TRBV29-1,-,few,TRBJ2-7,TGCAGCGTTGAACAGAAGGTCGGGTACGAGCAGTACTTC,CSVEQKVGYEQYF
TRBV6-6,TRBD1,-,TRBJ1-1,TGTGCCAGCAGTTCCCCGACAGGGATAACTGAAGCTTTCTTT,CASSSPTGITEAFF
TRBV28,-,few,TRBJ1-5,TGTGCCAGTCAAATGGCCGGGGTGGGCAATCAGCCCCAGCATTTT,CASQMAGVGNQPQHF
TRBV6-5,-,-,TRBJ1-2,TGTGCCACTTCGCGGGGGGCTACGAATGGCTACACCTTC,CATSRGATNGYTF
TRBV19,-,-,TRBJ2-7,TGTGCCAGTAGTATTGGTGCCTCCACGGGGATCTACGAGCAGTACTTC,CASSIGASTGIYEQYF
TRBV2,-,-,TRBJ2-7,TGTGCCAGCAGTGAAGAATACTACGAGCAGTACTTC,CASSEEYYEQYF
TRBV18,TRBD1,-,TRBJ2-5,TGTGCCAGCTCACCATTATCGGCACAGGGGGGGACCCAGTACTTC,CASSPLSAQGGTQYF
TRBV29-1,-,-,TRBJ2-6,TGCAGCGTTGAAGAATTGGGGGCCGGGGCCAACGTCCTGACTTTC,CSVEELGAGANVLTF
TRBV27,-,-,TRBJ1-1,TGTGCCAGCACTTCCCTTCTGAACACTGAAGCTTTCTTT,CASTSLLNTEAFF
TRBV7-2,TRBD2,-,TRBJ2-7,TGTGCCAGCAGCTCTGGGTTGGGCGGGAGATCTGTTCGCGAGCAGTACTTC,CASSSGLGGRSVREQYF
TRBV14,TRBD1,-,TRBJ2-1,TGTGCCAGCAGCCCCGGAACGCCTGACAGGGGCCTTCCCAATGAGCAGTTCTTC,CASSPGTPDRGLPNEQFF
TRBV27,-,few,TRBJ2-7,TGTGCCAGCAGAACGGGACACCCCCCCGAGCAGTACTTC,CASRTGHPPEQYF
TRBV7-8,-,-,TRBJ1-1,TGTGCCAGCAGCTTAGCAGCGAGAAACACTGAAGCTTTCTTT,CASSLAARNTEAFF
TRBV2,TRBD1,-,TRBJ2-7,TGTGCCAGCAGTGAACTGACAGGGACCTACGAGCAGTACTTC,CASSELTGTYEQYF
TRBV7-9,TRBD1,few,TRBJ2-6,TGTGCCAGCAGCGTATGGGACAGAATCTCTGGGGCCAACGTCCTGACTTTC,CASSVWDRISGANVLTF
TRBV28,TRBD1,-,TRBJ2-7,TGTGCCAGCAGCCTCGGACAGGGGAACGAGCAGTACTTC,CASSLGQGNEQYF
TRBV4-3,-,-,TRBJ1-1,TGCGCCAGCAGCCAAGATTTGGGCCGTGAAGCTTTCTTT,CASSQDLGREAFF
TRBV30,TRBD1,-,TRBJ1-1,TGTGCCTGGAGTGTACTACAGGGGATTAACACTGAAGCTTTCTTT,CAWSVLQGINTEAFF
TRBV28,-,once,TRBJ1-3,TGTGCCAGCAGTTTAGCGAGAAACACCATATATTTT,CASSLARNTIYF
TRBV19,TRBD2,-,TRBJ2-3,TGTGCCAGTAGTATCACGAGAGCGGGAGGGCTTCCGGGGCCCACAGATACGCAGTATTTT,CASSITRAGGLPGPTDTQYF
TRBV5-4,TRBD2,once,TRBJ2-1,TGTGCCAGCAGCTGGGGGGGTGAGCCGAGGGAGTTCTTC,CASSWGGEPREFF
TRBV9,-,-,TRBJ2-2,TGTGCCAGCAGCACCTTCGGTAGGGGTGGGCTGAACACCGGGGAGCTGTTTTTT,CASSTFGRGGLNTGELFF
TRBV27,TRBD1,-,TRBJ2-5,TGTGCCAGCAGTCGACAGGGGACCCAAGAGACCCAGTACTTC,CASSRQGTQETQYF
TRBV6-6,TRBD2,-,TRBJ2-1,TGTGCCAGCAGTTCCAAACGCGGGGGCTCCTACAATGAGCAGTTCTTC,CASSSKRGGSYNEQFF
TRBV2,-,few,TRBJ2-5,TGTGCCAGCATCCTCCAAGAGACCCAGTACTTC,CASILQETQYF
TRBV14,-,-,TRBJ2-6,TGTGCCAGCAGCCCCAGGGGAAACTCTGGGGCCAACGTCCTGACTTTC,CASSPRGNSGANVLTF
TRBV30,-,once,TRBJ2-5,TGTGCCTGGGGGGACTCCCAAGAGACCCAGTACTTC,CAWGDSQETQYF
TRBV6-1,TRBD2,-,TRBJ2-7,TGTGCCAGCAGTGAAGGACTAGCGGGAGAGTGGGGCCGCTACGAGCAGTACTTC,CASSEGLAGEWGRYEQYF
TRBV19,-,few,TRBJ1-6,TGTGCCAGTAGTATAGACAGGGGTGGTTCACCCCTCCACTTT,CASSIDRGGSPLHF
TRBV29-1,-,once,TRBJ1-1,TGCAGCGTTCTGACAGGACCTATGAACACTGAAGCTTTCTTT,CSVLTGPMNTEAFF
TRBV2,-,-,TRBJ1-1,TGTGCCAGCAGAGAAGGGGGGGTGGACACTGAAGCTTTCTTT,CASREGGVDTEAFF
TRBV7-2,TRBD1,once,TRBJ2-7,TGTGCCAGCAGCCCGGGACAGGTGAGCTCCTACGAGCAGTACTTC,CASSPGQVSSYEQYF
TRBV7-2,-,few,TRBJ2-5,TGTGCCAGCAGCTTAGTGTCAGGGGAGACCCAGTACTTC,CASSLVSGETQYF
TRBV13,TRBD1,once,TRBJ2-5,TGTGCCAGCAGTGACAGGGGGCGGGAGACCCAGTACTTC,CASSDRGRETQYF
TRBV28,TRBD1,-,TRBJ1-3,TGTGCCAGCAGGCGACAGGGAACCCCTGGAAACACCATATATTTT,CASRRQGTPGNTIYF
TRBV11-3,-,-,TRBJ2-7,TGTGCCAGCAGCTCCCACAGAGCCAACGAGCAGTACTTC,CASSSHRANEQYF
TRBV27,-,-,TRBJ1-2,TGTGCCAGCAGTGCAGCAGGGCGGCGGGGCTATGGCTACACCTTC,CASSAAGRRGYGYTF
TRBV6-5,-,-,TRBJ2-7,TGTGCCAGCAGTTTTGGAGCGGGTTCCTACGAGCAGTACTTC,CASSFGAGSYEQYF
TRBV5-1,TRBD1,-,TRBJ2-7,TGCGCCAGCAGCACACAGGGGTACGAGCAGTACTTC,CASSTQGYEQYF